Listed here are 20 T cell receptor beta chains from one sample, sequenced in a study of T cell responses to AZD1222 COVID-19 vaccine. The table came from immunoSEQ multiplex PCR; TCRdb's copy has only in-frame clones and leaves some out. The sample carries roughly 100,000 clones, around 89% recorded once. Source: peripheral blood, taken on day 0 of AZD1222 vaccination. These receptors originate from an adult in good health.

In this sample, this clone turned up once. The chain carries TRBV3-1 (or the pseudogene TRBV3-2) and TRBJ2-2; D uncertain. The V end was cut by 2 bases, the J end by 5 bases, with 9 bases between. The CDR3 loop spans 14 amino acids. Germline CDR1 is LGHDT and CDR2 is YNNKEL (reference sequence). CDR3 residues: CASSQRAVTGELFF. For the CDR3, the DNA is TGTGCCAGCAGCCAACGGGCCGTGACCGGGGAGCTGTTTTTT.

This clone was detected once. The chain is built from TRBV28 and TRBJ2-7, with 9 bases aligning to TRBD1. The CDR3 runs to 15 residues. J was trimmed by 0 bases and V by 4 bases; bases with no gene match: 4. CDR1 MDHEN and CDR2 SYDVKM come from the germline V gene. The CDR3 DNA reads TGTGCCAGCAGTTCCGGACAGGGGTTCTCCTACGAGCAGTACTTC. It yields the protein CASSSGQGFSYEQYF.

V and J are TRBV7-2 and TRBJ2-5; 12 positions match TRBD2. The length of the CDR3 is 15 residues. Per germline, CDR1 SGHTA and CDR2 FQGNSA. After removal of 5 bases from V and 5 bases from J, the junction contained 6 bases not matched to a gene. This CDR3 reads CASSPGLAGLETQYF. The CDR3 DNA sequence: TGTGCCAGCAGCCCGGGACTAGCGGGTCTCGAGACCCAGTACTTC.

This sequence joins TRBV2 and TRBJ1-6; D gene unclear. The V and J ends lost 6 bases and 6 bases respectively, with 9 bases between them. CDR1 and CDR2 (germline): SNHLY, FYNNEI. CDR3 size: 13 residues. The CDR3 nucleotides are TGTGCCAGCAGGGGCTTTCCTAATTCACCCCTCCACTTT. Its translation is CASRGFPNSPLHF.

V usage is TRBV2 and J usage is TRBJ1-1; D is unresolved. Trimming shortened V by 5 bases and J by 7 bases, and 8 bases separated the two germline ends. This CDR3 has 11 residues. Germline assignment: CDR1 SNHLY and CDR2 FYNNEI. The CDR3 DNA reads as TGTGCCAGCAGTCGAGAAGATGAAGCTTTCTTT. Amino acids: CASSREDEAFF.

This clone came up once. V usage is TRBV3-1 (or the pseudogene TRBV3-2) and J usage is TRBJ2-1, with 8 bases that match TRBD2. This CDR3 has 17 amino acids. The germline CDR1 and CDR2 sequences are LGHDT and YNNKEL (reference sequence). The V gene end was trimmed by 4 bases and the J gene end by 4 bases; junction bases not matched to a gene: 12. The CDR3 bases are TGTGCCAGCAGCCCCACACCGGGACTAGAGGGGTACAATGAGCAGTTCTTC. It is translated as CASSPTPGLEGYNEQFF.

CDR3 protein: CASGEDRGLTDTQYF. The CDR3 DNA follows: TGTGCCAGCGGGGAGGACAGGGGGCTGACAGATACGCAGTATTTT. J is TRBJ2-3 and V is TRBV2, with 11 positions matching TRBD1. This CDR3 is 15 amino acids long. Looked up from germline, CDR1 is SNHLY and CDR2 is FYNNEI. V shed 8 bases, J shed 3 bases, and the junction held 7 bases outside the gene matches.

J is TRBJ2-2 and V is TRBV5-1; D perhaps matches TRBD2 (6 bases). CDR1 is SGHRS and CDR2 is YFSETQ in the germline V gene. The CDR3 length is 16 residues. V lost 0 bases and J 0 bases, leaving 9 bases between the germline ends. CDR3 in DNA: TGCGCCAGCAGCTTGGTAGCGGACGCGAACACCGGGGAGCTGTTTTTT. Protein: CASSLVADANTGELFF. Variable domain in full (rest from reference TRBV5-1 and TRBJ2-2): KAGVTQTPRYLIKTRGQQVTLSCSPISGHRSVSWYQQTPGQGLQFLFEYFSETQRNKGNFPGRFSGRQFSNSRSEMNVSTLELGDSALYLCASSLVADANTGELFFGEGSRLTVL.

The chain recombines TRBV5-1 with TRBJ2-1; TRBD2 agrees at 7 bases. The CDR3 contains 15 residues. The germline V gene has CDR1 SGHRS and CDR2 YFSETQ. The V segment lost 5 bases and the J segment 2 bases; nucleotides outside the gene matches: 7. For the CDR3, the DNA is TGCGCCAGCAGGGGCGGGAGTGGGGCCTACAATGAGCAGTTCTTC. Amino acid sequence: CASRGGSGAYNEQFF.

The chain employs TRBV5-1 and TRBJ1-1; possibly TRBD1 for D (5 bases). The germline V gene encodes CDR1 SGHRS and CDR2 YFSETQ. Trimming shortened V by 0 bases and J by 6 bases, and 9 bases separated the two germline ends. This CDR3 has 13 amino acids. The CDR3 is CASSLASGPEAFF. DNA of the CDR3: TGCGCCAGCAGCTTGGCGTCGGGACCTGAAGCTTTCTTT.

Turning to this clone: It is unclear where the CDR3 begins or ends on the DNA, so no DNA is shown, and the CDR3 is as TCRdb lists it. V and J are TRBV6-5 and TRBJ1-5; the table's D gene call, TRBD1, was not cross checked with the DNA. Counting both end residues, the CDR3 totals 15 amino acids. Germline V lookup: CDR1 MNHEY, CDR2 SVGAGI. The CDR3 region is CASILGTGERQPQHF.

The chain employs TRBV4-3 and TRBJ2-5; 7 bases fit TRBD2. This CDR3 comprises 16 residues. The V segment lost 0 bases and the J segment 2 bases; nucleotides outside the gene matches: 6. Germline V lookup: CDR1 LGHNA, CDR2 YSLEER. In DNA form, the CDR3 reads TGCGCCAGCAGCCAAGAAGGGAGAGCGGGGCAAGAGACCCAGTACTTC. Protein product: CASSQEGRAGQETQYF.

The chain links TRBV10-3 to TRBJ2-5, with 12 bases identical to TRBD2. CDR3 length equals 14 residues. Trimming took 6 bases from V and 7 from J; bases not matched to a gene: 6. The V gene's germline CDR1 is ENHRY and CDR2 SYGVKD. This CDR3 reads CAIRLAGGGGTQYF. The CDR3, as DNA: TGTGCCATCAGACTAGCGGGAGGAGGTGGGACCCAGTACTTC.

This clone has more than one count but fewer than ten. The same CDR3 can be traced to other DNA sequences in this sample. The CDR3 DNA is TGTGCCAGCAGCCCGGATAGGGGACAGCCCCAGCATTTT. This encodes CASSPDRGQPQHF. The V call is TRBV7-2, the J call TRBJ1-5; TRBD1 is a possible D gene (5 bases). Looked up from germline, CDR1 is SGHTA and CDR2 is FQGNSA. The CDR3 runs 13 residues. The V gene lost 5 bases and the J gene lost 7 bases, with 12 bases spanning the gap.

This chain connects TRBV2 to TRBJ2-1; D gene ambiguous. This CDR3 contains 14 residues. Germline values: CDR1 SNHLY, CDR2 FYNNEI. Trimming stripped 1 base from V and 3 bases from J, with 7 bases between. DNA for the CDR3: TGTGCCAGCAGTGAAGGTGCGAGCTACAATGAGCAGTTCTTC. This sequence encodes CASSEGASYNEQFF. Variable domain in full (rest from reference TRBV2 and TRBJ2-1): EPEVTQTPSHQVTQMGQEVILRCVPISNHLYFYWYRQILGQKVEFLVSFYNNEISEKSEIFDDQFSVERPDGSNFTLKIRSTKLEDSAMYFCASSEGASYNEQFFGPGTRLTVL.

The V and J genes are TRBV4-1 and TRBJ2-7; D unclear. Germline V gene lookup returns CDR1 MGHRA and CDR2 YSYEKL. The CDR3 runs to 14 residues. Trimming shortened V by 4 bases and J by 3 bases, and 13 bases separated the two germline ends. The CDR3 coding sequence is TGCGCCAGCAGCCCACCAGCGACTCGCTACGAGCAGTACTTC. It yields the protein CASSPPATRYEQYF.

This rearrangement joins TRBV2 to TRBJ1-5; 7 positions agree with TRBD1. This CDR3 has 15 residues. J was trimmed by 4 bases and V by 1 base; bases with no gene match: 4. Germline-derived CDR1 and CDR2 are SNHLY and FYNNEI. CDR3 amino acids: CASSEGQGKNQPQHF. As DNA, the CDR3 is TGTGCCAGCAGTGAAGGACAGGGCAAAAATCAGCCCCAGCATTTT. The complete variable domain, with remaining parts taken from reference TRBV2 and TRBJ1-5, reads EPEVTQTPSHQVTQMGQEVILRCVPISNHLYFYWYRQILGQKVEFLVSFYNNEISEKSEIFDDQFSVERPDGSNFTLKIRSTKLEDSAMYFCASSEGQGKNQPQHFGDGTRLSIL.

This chain joins TRBV4-1 and TRBJ2-7, with D possibly matching TRBD1 (6 bases). CDR3 size: 17 residues. Germline values: CDR1 MGHRA, CDR2 YSYEKL. Trimming took off 1 base at V and 1 base at J, with 17 bases between the two ends. The CDR3 region is CASSQGGTLGTSYEQYF. In nucleotides, the CDR3 is TGCGCCAGCAGCCAAGGGGGAACCCTGGGGACATCCTACGAGCAGTACTTC.

This sequence joins TRBV29-1 and TRBJ2-7; TRBD1 agrees at 10 bases. J was trimmed by 6 bases and V by 7 bases; bases with no gene match: 9. CDR1 and CDR2 from the germline V gene are SQVTM and ANQGSEA. The CDR3 is 13 residues long. The chain's CDR3 is CSALPGQGFEQYF. CDR3 DNA: TGCAGCGCATTACCGGGACAGGGGTTCGAGCAGTACTTC.

The rearrangement uses TRBV5-1 and TRBJ2-5; 9 bases are shared with TRBD2. The ends lost 0 bases at V and 0 bases at J; junction bases unmatched: 3. CDR3 length: 16 residues. CDR1 is SGHRS and CDR2 is YFSETQ in the germline V gene. The CDR3 sequence is CASSLAPSGDQETQYF. For the CDR3, the DNA is TGCGCCAGCAGCTTGGCCCCTAGCGGGGACCAAGAGACCCAGTACTTC. The full variable domain, with the rest looked up from reference TRBV5-1 and TRBJ2-5, is KAGVTQTPRYLIKTRGQQVTLSCSPISGHRSVSWYQQTPGQGLQFLFEYFSETQRNKGNFPGRFSGRQFSNSRSEMNVSTLELGDSALYLCASSLAPSGDQETQYFGPGTRLLVL.